This T cell receptor (beta chain) was identified in a study of blood T cell repertoires in COVID-19. In the source study's methods: Amplified reference gene primers provided the basis for estimating nucleated cell counts. Libraries were prepared by immunoSEQ multiplex PCR; TCRdb keeps only in-frame clonotypes and omits some of them. The DNA gave D and trimming, while V, J and clone size come from that table. The sample lists about 68,000 clones, about 86% seen once, with around 6.3% in the top ten. V was clipped by 4 bases and J by 5 bases; unmatched bases: 4. Germline V gene sequence: CDR1 SGHNT, CDR2 YYREEE (reference sequence). This CDR3 region has 13 residues.

The TCR was taken from a man older than 75 with COVID-19, enrolled during active disease. This chain links TRBV5-4 with TRBJ2-7; 9 positions agree with TRBD1. The specimen sequenced was peripheral blood. The CDR3 here is CASSRGQGNEQYF. The CDR3 bases are TGTGCCAGCAGCCGGGGACAGGGCAACGAGCAGTACTTC.